This T cell receptor (beta chain) is drawn from a study of cytomegalovirus exposure and HLA in healthy donors. The CDR3 runs to 13 residues. CDR1 SEHNR and CDR2 FQNEAQ come from the germline V gene (reference sequence). This clone was recorded only once. Antigen: not known. The junction shows a germline mismatch at one end, possibly a read error. 13 Jbeta primers and 60 Vbeta primers were used for the PCR. Generated by immunoSEQ multiplex PCR, the TCRdb table keeps only in-frame clones and is missing some. This table has roughly 140,000 clones, under 80% appearing once. Study-level findings and limits: When analyzed later, a missense DCLRE1C variant was found to be linked to TCR beta V- and J-gene trimming. In a later analysis, an Asian-associated ancestry cluster reportedly showed fewer N-insertions than the approximately 700-donor mean.

This sequence joins TRBV7-9 and TRBJ1-1; 8 bases match TRBD1. The source material was PBMCs. The source of this sequence is a male donor in good health and CMV-seronegative. The CDR3 region has the DNA TGTGCCAGCAGCCGGACTCAGGGGGCTGAGGCTTTCTTT. Amino acids: CASSRTQGAEAFF.